This T cell receptor beta chain was sequenced in a study of regulatory dendritic cells for organ transplantation. A remark on this clone: Antigen: not known.

Sorted T cells were CFSE-labeled and cultured around 5 days with allogeneic regulatory or mature dendritic cells at 1:10. CD4+ or CD8+ T cells were sorted as naive CD45RA+ or memory CD45RO+. Per germline, CDR1 MNHEY and CDR2 SVGAGI. V lost 4 bases to trimming and J lost 3 bases, with 15 bases between them. This CDR3 is built from 15 residues. Notes on the study in general: Alloreactive memory CD8+ T cell pools varied considerably between individuals.

TCRdb keeps only in-frame clones here, not all; method: immunoSEQ multiplex PCR. The sample records around 12,000 clones, nearly 90% being singletons. The source is a human donor in good health. The chain couples TRBV6-5 to TRBJ1-2; D is possibly TRBD1 (5 bases). Sequencing was done on a sample of naive CD8+ T cells from blood cultured with regulatory dendritic cells. The sample's subset: CD45RA+ naive T cells. The CDR3 region is CASSSLGEGYYGYTF. Here the CDR3 DNA reads TGTGCCAGCAGTTCCTTGGGAGAGGGGTACTATGGCTACACCTTC.